Listed here is a single TCR beta chain. Its antigen is not known. These data originate in a study of shared clonotypes between healthy human individuals. The overall study: Every donor yielded three CD4 naive, three CD4 memory, two CD8 naive and one CD8 memory plate.

General study results and limits: Relative to memory subsets, naive subsets generally showed larger estimated richness.

CD45RO-negative, CCR7-positively selected cells formed the naive CD8 fraction, excluding terminally differentiated effector memory CD45RA+ cells. Only Caucasian adults living in Nashville, Tennessee served as donors. TCRdb keeps only in-frame clones here, not all; method: immunoSEQ multiplex PCR. The sample lists about 680,000 clones, roughly nine tenths occurring once. The TCR was taken from a man aged 25-40 years in good health. Specimen: naive CD8+ T cells sorted from blood.

The CDR3 here is CAWTEDSYEQYF. DNA for the CDR3: TGTGCCTGGACCGAAGACTCCTACGAGCAGTACTTC. The chain couples TRBV30 to TRBJ2-7; D is unclear. The V gene lost 4 bases and the J gene lost 0 bases, with 7 bases spanning the gap. The V gene's germline CDR1 is GTSNPN and CDR2 SVGIG (reference sequence). CDR3 length: 12 amino acids.